The 16 T cell receptor beta chains below all came from one sample that was sequenced in a study of CD8 T cells in Susac syndrome. Random hexamers served to reverse transcribe roughly 0.45 to 1 ug RNA. TCRdb passed the immunoSEQ multiplex PCR reads through MiXCR, listing each CDR3 protein once. The repertoire includes 200,000 to 300,000 distinct CDR3 sequences, around 95% of them detected once, and about 0.07% sits in the top ten. Sequencing input: CD4+ T cells from PBMCs. These receptors all come from a human donor with multiple sclerosis.

The chain employs TRBV19 and TRBJ1-1; 7 bases agree with TRBD1. The CDR3 covers 19 residues. The ends lost 3 bases at V and 0 bases at J; junction bases unmatched: 16. Germline CDR1 is LNHDA and CDR2 is SQIVND (reference sequence). The CDR3 here is CASSIPTGRWLMMNTEAFF. CDR3 coding DNA: TGTGCCAGTAGTATTCCGACAGGGCGTTGGTTAATGATGAACACTGAAGCTTTCTTT.

The chain carries TRBV9 and TRBJ2-1; D unclear. The ends were cut back, 4 bases at V and 10 bases at J, with 18 bases in the middle. This CDR3 has 14 amino acids. The V gene's germline CDR1 is SGDLS and CDR2 YYNGEE. The CDR3 spells CASSFRPGVGEQFF. The CDR3 coding sequence is TGTGCCAGCAGCTTCAGACCTGGGGTAGGAGAGCAGTTCTTC.

The CDR3 sequence is CSVEGRFEAFF. CDR3 DNA sequence: TGCAGCGTTGAAGGGCGGTTTGAAGCTTTCTTT. The chain employs TRBV29-1 and TRBJ1-1; D remains unclear. The V gene's germline CDR1 is SQVTM and CDR2 ANQGSEA. This CDR3 is built from 11 residues. Deletions cut 1 base from V and 7 bases from J, with 7 bases between.

This chain uses TRBV20-1 with TRBJ2-4, with 9 bases matching TRBD1. The CDR3 has 15 residues. The J segment lost 6 bases and the V segment lost 3 bases, leaving 9 bases of the junction unmatched. Germline V gene data show CDR1 as DFQATT and CDR2 as SNEGSKA (reference sequence). CDR3 amino acids: CSASTGGAGRNIQYF. The CDR3 DNA is TGCAGTGCTAGTACAGGGGGCGCGGGAAGAAACATTCAGTACTTC.

V gene TRBV11-1 combines with J gene TRBJ2-1; 9 bases line up with TRBD1. After removal of 5 bases from V and 8 bases from J, the junction contained 10 bases not matched to a gene. Germline V CDR1 and CDR2: SGHAT, FQDESV (reference sequence). This CDR3 has 15 residues. CDR3 bases: TGTGCCAGCAGCCCAAAGGGACAGGGACCGGATGAGCAGTTCTTC. This translates into CASSPKGQGPDEQFF.

The V gene is TRBV3-1, the J gene TRBJ2-5, with TRBD2 matching over 8 bases. CDR1 is LGHDT, CDR2 YNNKEL, per germline (reference sequence). The trim removed 7 bases at V and 6 bases at J, leaving 13 bases unmatched. The CDR3 length is 15 residues. CDR3 in DNA: TGTGCCAGCAACTACGTGGCGGGAGGCGTGAAGACCCAGTACTTC. This gives the protein CASNYVAGGVKTQYF.

The rearrangement joins TRBV10-2 to TRBJ1-4; D might be TRBD1 (6 bases). The V gene lost 5 bases and the J gene lost 8 bases, with 15 bases spanning the gap. Germline V CDR1 and CDR2: WSHSY, SAAADI. This CDR3 is 14 amino acids long. CDR3 bases: TGCGCCAGCAGTCCACAGGGTATAGGAGAAAAACTGTTTTTT. Protein sequence: CASSPQGIGEKLFF.

The CDR3 nucleotides read TGCAGCGTTGTTGGACAGAAGACTAGCACAGATACGCAGTATTTT. Encoded protein: CSVVGQKTSTDTQYF. The chain uses TRBV29-1 and TRBJ2-3; possibly TRBD1 for D (6 bases). CDR1 and CDR2 (germline): SQVTM, ANQGSEA. V shed 4 bases and J shed 0 bases, with 14 bases lying between them. The CDR3 spans 15 residues.

The chain joins TRBV18 to TRBJ2-1; TRBD2 agrees at 8 bases. CDR1 is KGHSH and CDR2 is LQKENI in the germline V gene. J lost 7 bases, V lost 5 bases, and 10 bases had no gene match. The CDR3 contains 15 residues. CDR3 bases: TGTGCCAGCTCATCCGCGGGAGGAAGTGGGAATGAGCAGTTCTTC. As protein: CASSSAGGSGNEQFF.

V and J are TRBV3-1 and TRBJ1-2; the D is unclear. CDR3 length: 11 residues. The V and J ends lost 4 bases and 7 bases respectively, with 7 bases between them. The germline V gene encodes CDR1 LGHDT and CDR2 YNNKEL (reference sequence). The CDR3 coding sequence is TGTGCCAGCAGCCTCCAGTCTGGCTACACCTTC. This codes for CASSLQSGYTF.

The CDR3 is CASSLGSYYGYTF. In DNA form, the CDR3 reads TGTGCCAGCAGTTTGGGCAGCTACTATGGCTACACCTTC. The chain recombines TRBV12-3 or TRBV12-4 with TRBJ1-2, with no clear D. V lost 3 bases, J lost 3 bases, and 8 bases lay in between. The CDR3 length is 13 residues.

J is TRBJ1-3 and V is TRBV28; 9 bases fit TRBD1. Per germline, CDR1 MDHEN and CDR2 SYDVKM. CDR3 size: 16 residues. Unmatched junction bases numbered 14, after V lost 4 bases and J lost 10 bases. The CDR3 spells CASSSTAGTGSGTIYF. CDR3 DNA sequence: TGTGCCAGCAGTTCTACCGCCGGGACAGGGTCGGGGACCATATATTTT. The full variable domain, in which reference TRBV28 and TRBJ1-3 provide the parts outside the CDR3, is DVKVTQSSRYLVKRTGEKVFLECVQDMDHENMFWYRQDPGLGLRLIYFSYDVKMKEKGDIPEGYSVSREKKERFSLILESASTNQTSMYLCASSSTAGTGSGTIYFGEGSWLTVV.

The gene calls are TRBV7-2 and TRBJ2-5; a possible D gene is TRBD2 (5 bases). The germline V gene has CDR1 SGHTA and CDR2 FQGNSA. The V end lost 0 bases, the J end lost 4 bases, and 9 bases lay between the germline ends. CDR3 size: 14 residues. CDR3 residues: CASSLATNVETQYF. The CDR3 nucleotides are TGTGCCAGCAGCTTAGCGACTAACGTAGAGACCCAGTACTTC.

The J gene is TRBJ2-5, the V gene TRBV7-3, with 13 bases fitting TRBD2. V shed 3 bases, J shed 4 bases, and the junction held 5 bases outside the gene matches. Germline values: CDR1 SGHTA, CDR2 FQGTGA. The CDR3 covers 16 residues. The CDR3 protein is CASSLGLAGRGETQYF. The CDR3, as DNA: TGTGCCAGCAGCTTGGGACTAGCGGGGAGGGGAGAGACCCAGTACTTC.

The chain carries TRBV11-2 and TRBJ2-1; 7 bases align to TRBD2. Germline CDR1 SGHAT, CDR2 FQNNGV. V was clipped by 4 bases and J by 7 bases; unmatched bases: 16. This CDR3 region has 17 residues. Here the CDR3 reads CASSSNKRLAVWNEQFF. The CDR3 DNA is TGTGCCAGCAGCTCCAACAAACGACTAGCCGTGTGGAATGAGCAGTTCTTC.

The V and J genes are TRBV13 and TRBJ2-1, with D possibly matching TRBD1 (6 bases). Looked up from germline, CDR1 is PRHDT and CDR2 is FYEKMQ (reference sequence). This CDR3 has 13 residues. The V end lost 1 base, the J end lost 9 bases, and 10 bases lay between the germline ends. CDR3 sequence: CASSLDPQGEQFF. The DNA for the CDR3 is TGTGCCAGCAGCTTAGACCCACAGGGTGAGCAGTTCTTC.